This TCR beta chain derives from a study of T cells expressing NK-cell markers. Study-level information: Serological testing identified most of the eight sequenced donors as HCMV-seropositive and one as seronegative.

To note about this clonotype: The antigen remains undetermined.

Regarding the study as a whole: Similarly, these clonotypes led the CD3+CD56-NKG2C+ fraction as well in four donors.

TCRdb re-called the 5' RACE reads and catalogs CDR3 proteins one per entry, DNA excluded. The table lists 250,000 to 300,000 distinct CDR3 sequences. CDR3 length equals 13 residues. The germline gives CDR1 DFQATT, CDR2 SNEGSKA (reference sequence). The source of this sequence is a man younger than 30 in good health. The chain links TRBV20-1 to TRBJ2-1; TCRdb's D gene call, TRBD2, goes unchecked for lack of DNA. Sequenced material: blood T cells: a sorted CD56 or NKG2C T cell subset, CD4+ or CD8+ T cells, or bulk PBMC T cells (not recorded which). The CDR3 spells CSAGTSGTDEQFF.